This note documents a single T cell receptor beta chain sequence. With iRepertoire HTBI primers and Arm-PCR of CDR3 regions, TCR beta libraries were built. TCRdb fed the multiplex PCR reads into MiXCR, producing one record per CDR3 protein. Here the sample spans about 540,000 distinct CDR3 sequences, less than 15% being singletons. This sample is part of a study of regulatory T cells in long-lasting Graves disease. The germline V gene encodes CDR1 SGHVS and CDR2 FNYEAQ. Trimming left V 2 bases short and J 2 bases short, with 22 bases between. The CDR3 is 19 residues long. This sample's time point: newly diagnosed GD, antithyroid drugs for less than 3 months. The TCR library used RNA extracted from PBMCs. This sample was shared with a second study, whose subject was T cells in Graves' hyperthyroidism and ophthalmopathy. That paper adds: In the blood, most expanded thyroid clonotypes above 0.001 appeared as well. Ophthalmopathy got predicted by the model a median around 6.6 months before its onset.

The sequencing used peripheral blood mononuclear cells (PBMCs), collected at new diagnosis, from a patient treated with antithyroid drugs. The receptor was isolated from a young man with Graves disease. The chain combines TRBV7-6 with TRBJ1-5; no clear D. This chain's CDR3 is CASSLRVQVSYMGNQPQHF. In DNA form, the CDR3 reads TGTGCCAGCAGCTTACGGGTGCAGGTGTCCTATATGGGCAATCAGCCCCAGCATTTT.